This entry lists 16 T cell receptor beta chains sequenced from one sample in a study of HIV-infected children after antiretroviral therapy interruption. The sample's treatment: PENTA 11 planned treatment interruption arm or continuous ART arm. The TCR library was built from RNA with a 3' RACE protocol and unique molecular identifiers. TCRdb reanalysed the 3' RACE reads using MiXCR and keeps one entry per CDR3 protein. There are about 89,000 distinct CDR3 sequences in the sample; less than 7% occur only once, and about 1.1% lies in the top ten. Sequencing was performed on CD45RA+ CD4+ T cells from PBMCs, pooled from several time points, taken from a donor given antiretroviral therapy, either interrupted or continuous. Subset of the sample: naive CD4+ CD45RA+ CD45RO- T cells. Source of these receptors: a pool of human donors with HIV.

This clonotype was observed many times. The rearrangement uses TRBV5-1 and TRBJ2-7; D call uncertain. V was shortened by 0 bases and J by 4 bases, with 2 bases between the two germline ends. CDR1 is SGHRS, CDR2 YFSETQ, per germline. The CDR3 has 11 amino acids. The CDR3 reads CASSLGYEQYF. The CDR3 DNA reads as TGCGCCAGCAGCTTGGGGTACGAGCAGTACTTC.

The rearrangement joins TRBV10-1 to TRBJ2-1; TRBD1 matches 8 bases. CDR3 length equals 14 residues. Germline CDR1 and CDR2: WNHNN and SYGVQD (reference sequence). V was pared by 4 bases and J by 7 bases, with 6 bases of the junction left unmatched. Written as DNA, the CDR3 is TGCGCCAGCAGTGGAGGACAGGGAAAAAATGAGCAGTTCTTC. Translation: CASSGGQGKNEQFF.

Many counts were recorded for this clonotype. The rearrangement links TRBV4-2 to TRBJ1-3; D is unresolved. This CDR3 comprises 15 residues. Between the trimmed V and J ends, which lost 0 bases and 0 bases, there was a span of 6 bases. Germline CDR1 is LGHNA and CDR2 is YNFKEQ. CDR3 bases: TGTGCCAGCAGCCAAGAGGCCGTCTCTGGAAACACCATATATTTT. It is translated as CASSQEAVSGNTIYF.

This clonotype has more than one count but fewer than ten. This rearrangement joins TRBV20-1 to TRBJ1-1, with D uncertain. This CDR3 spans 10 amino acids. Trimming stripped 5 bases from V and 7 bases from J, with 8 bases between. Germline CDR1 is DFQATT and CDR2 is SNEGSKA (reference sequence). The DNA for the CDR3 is TGCAGTGCTGAGTTGGATGAAGCTTTCTTT. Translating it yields CSAELDEAFF.

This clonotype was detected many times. The CDR3 DNA reads TGTGCCACCAGCAGAGGTCCTAGCGGGGGCTACAATGAGCAGTTCTTC. This sequence encodes CATSRGPSGGYNEQFF. J is TRBJ2-1 and V is TRBV15, with 10 bases fitting TRBD2. The CDR3 has 16 amino acids. The V gene end was trimmed by 1 base and the J gene end by 3 bases; junction bases not matched to a gene: 3. Germline loops: CDR1 LNHNV, CDR2 YYDKDF (reference sequence).

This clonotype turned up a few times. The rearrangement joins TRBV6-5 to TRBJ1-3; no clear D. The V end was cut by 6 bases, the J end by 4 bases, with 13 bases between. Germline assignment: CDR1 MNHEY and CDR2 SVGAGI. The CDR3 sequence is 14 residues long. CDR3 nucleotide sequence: TGTGCCAGCAGCCTTGCTGGGCCGGGAAACACCATATATTTT. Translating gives CASSLAGPGNTIYF.

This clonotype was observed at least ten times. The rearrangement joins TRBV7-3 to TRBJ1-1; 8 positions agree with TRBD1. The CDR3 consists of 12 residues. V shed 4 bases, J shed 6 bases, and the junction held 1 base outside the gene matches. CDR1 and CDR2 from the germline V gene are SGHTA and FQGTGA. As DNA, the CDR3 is TGTGCCAGCAGCTCACAGGGGGCTGAAGCTTTCTTT. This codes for CASSSQGAEAFF.

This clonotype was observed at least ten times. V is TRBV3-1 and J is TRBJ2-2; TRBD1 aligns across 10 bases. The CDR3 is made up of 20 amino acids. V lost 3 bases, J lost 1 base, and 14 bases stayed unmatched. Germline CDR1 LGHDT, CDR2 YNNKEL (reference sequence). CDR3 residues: CASSQKSPGQGVRNTGELFF. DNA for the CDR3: TGTGCCAGCAGCCAGAAATCCCCCGGACAGGGGGTGCGGAACACCGGGGAGCTGTTTTTT.

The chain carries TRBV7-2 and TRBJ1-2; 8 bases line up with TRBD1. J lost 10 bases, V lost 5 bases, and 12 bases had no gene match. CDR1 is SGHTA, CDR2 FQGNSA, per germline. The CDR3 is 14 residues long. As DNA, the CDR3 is TGTGCCAGCAGCCGAGTTTCGGGACAGGCCATCTACACCTTC. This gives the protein CASSRVSGQAIYTF.

The CDR3 nucleotides are TGTGCCAGCAGCCCTCCGTTGGGCAATGAGCAGTTCTTC. It codes for CASSPPLGNEQFF. The V and J genes are TRBV7-8 and TRBJ2-1; D ambiguous. This CDR3 has 13 residues. The V and J ends lost 5 bases and 6 bases respectively, with 11 bases between them. Germline V gives CDR1 SGHVS, CDR2 FQNEAQ.

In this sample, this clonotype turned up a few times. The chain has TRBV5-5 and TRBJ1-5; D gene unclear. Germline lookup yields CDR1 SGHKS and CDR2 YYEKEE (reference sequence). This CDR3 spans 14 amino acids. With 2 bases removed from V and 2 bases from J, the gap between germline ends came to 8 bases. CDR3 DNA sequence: TGTGCCAGCAGCTTCGCAACAGGCAATCAGCCCCAGCATTTT. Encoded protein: CASSFATGNQPQHF.

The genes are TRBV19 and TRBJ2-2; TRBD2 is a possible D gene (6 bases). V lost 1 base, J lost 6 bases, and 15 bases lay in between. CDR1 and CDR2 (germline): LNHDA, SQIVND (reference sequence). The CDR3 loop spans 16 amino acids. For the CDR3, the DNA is TGTGCCAGTAGTATAGTGTTCGGGGGAGCGGCCGGGGAGCTGTTTTTT. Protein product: CASSIVFGGAAGELFF. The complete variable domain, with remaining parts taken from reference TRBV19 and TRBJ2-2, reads DGGITQSPKYLFRKEGQNVTLSCEQNLNHDAMYWYRQDPGQGLRLIYYSQIVNDFQKGDIAEGYSVSREKKESFPLTVTSAQKNPTAFYLCASSIVFGGAAGELFFGEGSRLTVL.

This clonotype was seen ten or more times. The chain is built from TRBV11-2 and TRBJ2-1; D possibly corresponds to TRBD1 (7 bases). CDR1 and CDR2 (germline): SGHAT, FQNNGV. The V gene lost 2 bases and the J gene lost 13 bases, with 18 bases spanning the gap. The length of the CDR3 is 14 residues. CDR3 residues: CASSLSAQGGYQFF. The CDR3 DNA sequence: TGTGCCAGCAGCTTAAGTGCCCAGGGGGGATACCAGTTCTTC.

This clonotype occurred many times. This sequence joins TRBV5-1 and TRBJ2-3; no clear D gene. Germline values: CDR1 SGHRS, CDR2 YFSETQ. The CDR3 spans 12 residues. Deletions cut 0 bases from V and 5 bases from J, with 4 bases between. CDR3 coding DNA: TGCGCCAGCAGCTTGGAGTTAGATACGCAGTATTTT. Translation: CASSLELDTQYF.

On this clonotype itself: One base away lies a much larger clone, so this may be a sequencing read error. CDR3 amino acids: CASNEALRSPLHF. The CDR3 coding sequence is TGTGCCAGCAATGAAGCCCTAAGATCACCCCTCCACTTT. This rearrangement joins TRBV6-1 to TRBJ1-6; D is unclear. CDR1 and CDR2 from the germline V gene are MNHNS and SASEGT. The CDR3 has 13 residues.

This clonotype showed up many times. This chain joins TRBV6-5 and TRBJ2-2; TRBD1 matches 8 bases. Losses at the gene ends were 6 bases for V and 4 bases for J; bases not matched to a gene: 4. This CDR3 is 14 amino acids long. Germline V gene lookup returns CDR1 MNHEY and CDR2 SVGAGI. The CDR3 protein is CASRGQGGTGELFF. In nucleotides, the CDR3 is TGTGCCAGCAGAGGACAGGGCGGCACCGGGGAGCTGTTTTTT.